One and the same sample provided the 3 T cell receptor beta chains below, sequenced in a study of Graves' ophthalmopathy and Graves' hyperthyroidism. The authors amplified TCR beta CDR3 regions from RNA transcripts. Second-round multiplex PCR followed a first-round RT-PCR using HTBI primers. MiXCR, applied by TCRdb to the multiplex PCR reads, yields one record per CDR3 protein. Here the sample spans 300,000 to 350,000 distinct CDR3 sequences, 15% to 20% being singletons. The sequencing sample was made of peripheral blood. The receptors shown here come from an adult man with Graves' ophthalmopathy.

This clonotype was picked up many times. The CDR3: CASSPGTSGKRETQYF. As DNA, the CDR3 is TGTGCCAGCAGCCCCGGGACTAGCGGGAAGAGGGAGACCCAGTACTTC. J is TRBJ2-5 and V is TRBV11-2, with 13 bases aligning to TRBD2. The CDR3 runs to 16 residues. Germline-derived CDR1 and CDR2 are SGHAT and FQNNGV. After removal of 5 bases from V and 5 bases from J, the junction contained 8 bases not matched to a gene. The variable domain in full, with the rest retrieved from reference TRBV11-2 and TRBJ2-5, is EAGVAQSPRYKIIEKRQSVAFWCNPISGHATLYWYQQILGQGPKLLIQFQNNGVVDDSQLPKDRFSAERLKGVDSTLKIQPAKLEDSAVYLCASSPGTSGKRETQYFGPGTRLLVL.

There are many counts of this clonotype. V and J are TRBV7-3 and TRBJ2-7, with a possible D match to TRBD1 (6 bases). Trimming removed 0 bases at V and 6 bases at J, with 12 bases between. The CDR3 is 14 amino acids. Germline loops: CDR1 SGHTA, CDR2 FQGTGA. The CDR3 nucleotides are TGTGCCAGCAGCTTAACTTTCCAGGGGTCCGAGCAGTACTTC. Translation gives CASSLTFQGSEQYF.

This clonotype has ten or more counts. The V call is TRBV6-1, the J call TRBJ2-2; D possibly matches TRBD1 or TRBD2 (6 bases each). CDR1 and CDR2 (germline): MNHNS, SASEGT. Trimming took off 6 bases at V and 0 bases at J, with 17 bases between the two ends. This CDR3 contains 17 residues. CDR3 DNA: TGTGCCAGCAGGAAAGTGGCCGGGGGCGCGAACACCGGGGAGCTGTTTTTT. Protein sequence: CASRKVAGGANTGELFF.